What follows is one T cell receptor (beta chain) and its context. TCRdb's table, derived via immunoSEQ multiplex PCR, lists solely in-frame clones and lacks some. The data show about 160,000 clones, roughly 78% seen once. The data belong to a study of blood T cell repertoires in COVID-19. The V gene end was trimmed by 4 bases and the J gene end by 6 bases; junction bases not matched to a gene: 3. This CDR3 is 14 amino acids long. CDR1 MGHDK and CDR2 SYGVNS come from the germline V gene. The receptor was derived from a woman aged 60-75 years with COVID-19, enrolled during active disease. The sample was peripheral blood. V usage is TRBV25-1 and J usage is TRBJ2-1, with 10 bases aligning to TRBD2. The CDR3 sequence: CASSGLAGVNEQFF. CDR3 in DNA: TGTGCCAGCAGTGGGCTAGCGGGAGTCAATGAGCAGTTCTTC.